These 8 T cell receptor beta chains were sequenced from one sample in a study of T cell responses to AZD1222 COVID-19 vaccine. This table comes from immunoSEQ multiplex PCR, and its TCRdb copy is limited to in-frame clones, with some not included. The table records 110,000 or so clones, about nine tenths of them present only once. The source material was peripheral blood, sampled on day 0 of AZD1222 vaccination. These receptors were collected from an adult in good health.

The chain employs TRBV19 and TRBJ1-6; no reliable D call. This CDR3 is built from 11 residues. V was shortened by 9 bases and J by 7 bases, with 7 bases between the two germline ends. Germline V lookup: CDR1 LNHDA, CDR2 SQIVND (reference sequence). The CDR3 coding sequence is TGTGCCAGCGGGGTCAATTCACCCCTCCACTTT. Protein product: CASGVNSPLHF.

The chain employs TRBV7-2 and TRBJ1-2; D may be TRBD1 (6 bases). The length of the CDR3 is 15 residues. Trimming removed 7 bases at V and 2 bases at J, with 17 bases between. In germline, CDR1 is SGHTA, CDR2 FQGNSA. CDR3: CASTPRGGFNYGYTF. The CDR3 coding sequence is TGTGCCAGCACCCCGAGGGGGGGCTTCAACTATGGCTACACCTTC.

The chain combines TRBV4-1 with TRBJ1-1, with D maybe TRBD1 (5 bases). This CDR3 is 13 amino acids long. CDR1 and CDR2 from the germline V gene are MGHRA and YSYEKL. The ends were cut back, 1 base at V and 5 bases at J, with 8 bases in the middle. CDR3 in DNA: TGCGCCAGCAGCCAAGTAGGGGCGACTGAAGCTTTCTTT. As protein: CASSQVGATEAFF.

The rearrangement uses TRBV6-5 and TRBJ1-2, with a weak D call TRBD1 (6 bases). Germline V gene sequence: CDR1 MNHEY, CDR2 SVGAGI. The CDR3 has 15 residues. Trimming shortened V by 0 bases and J by 8 bases, and 16 bases separated the two germline ends. In DNA, the CDR3 is TGTGCCAGCAGTTACTCGGGACAACCTAGGCAGGGCTACACCTTC. The encoded protein is CASSYSGQPRQGYTF.

This chain links TRBV19 with TRBJ2-7, with a weak D call TRBD1 (6 bases). Germline CDR1 LNHDA, CDR2 SQIVND (reference sequence). V was cut by 5 bases and J by 3 bases, with 11 bases left in between. The CDR3 contains 13 residues. CDR3 amino acids: CASSSLQGYEQYF. The CDR3 DNA is TGTGCCAGTAGTTCCCTACAGGGCTACGAGCAGTACTTC.

The genes are TRBV11-1 and TRBJ2-1; weak D call: TRBD2 (6 bases). The CDR3 spans 15 residues. The germline CDR1 and CDR2 sequences are SGHAT and FQDESV (reference sequence). Trimming cost V 5 bases and J 7 bases, with 18 bases left between them. CDR3 loop: CASSRTEGPGNEQFF. DNA of the CDR3: TGTGCCAGCAGCCGGACGGAGGGGCCGGGAAATGAGCAGTTCTTC.

The rearrangement links TRBV9 to TRBJ2-2, with D unresolved. V dropped 2 bases and J dropped 2 bases, with 1 base sitting between them. The CDR3 spans 12 residues. Looked up from germline, CDR1 is SGDLS and CDR2 is YYNGEE. The CDR3, as DNA: TGTGCCAGCAGCGTTAACACCGGGGAGCTGTTTTTT. It yields the protein CASSVNTGELFF.

V is TRBV18 and J is TRBJ2-5; 8 nucleotides line up with TRBD1. Germline V gene data show CDR1 as KGHSH and CDR2 as LQKENI. The trim removed 3 bases at V and 1 base at J, leaving 1 base unmatched. The CDR3 consists of 14 residues. CDR3 nucleotides: TGTGCCAGCTCACCTGGGACAGGCCAAGAGACCCAGTACTTC. Its protein product is CASSPGTGQETQYF.